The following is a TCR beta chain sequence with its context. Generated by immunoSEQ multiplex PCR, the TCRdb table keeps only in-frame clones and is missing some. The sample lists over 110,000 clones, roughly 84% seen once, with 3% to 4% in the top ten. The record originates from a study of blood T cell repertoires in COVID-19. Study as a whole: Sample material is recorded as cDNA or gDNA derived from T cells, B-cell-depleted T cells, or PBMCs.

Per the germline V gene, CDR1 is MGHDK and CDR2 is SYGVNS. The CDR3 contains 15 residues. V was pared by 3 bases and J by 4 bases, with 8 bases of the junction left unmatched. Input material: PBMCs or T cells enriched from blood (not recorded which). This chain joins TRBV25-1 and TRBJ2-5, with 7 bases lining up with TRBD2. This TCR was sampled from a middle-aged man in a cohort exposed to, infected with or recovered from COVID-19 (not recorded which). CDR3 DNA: TGTGCCAGCAGTGAGGGTTCGGGCGGGAGAGAGACCCAGTACTTC. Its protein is CASSEGSGGRETQYF.